Presented here are 7 T cell receptor beta chains from one specimen sequenced in a study of blood T cells in healthy people across ages. Together with a sample-barcoded 5' primer, a J-beta primer mix was included in a second PCR lasting about 7 to 11 cycles. From the 5' RACE reads, TCRdb called clonotypes with MiXCR, one entry per CDR3 protein. This sample has roughly 2 million distinct CDR3 sequences, with roughly 52% found just once. The sequenced material came from blood. These receptors were collected from a woman in her thirties or forties in good health.

The gene calls are TRBV7-9 and TRBJ1-6, with D perhaps TRBD1 (6 bases). Trimming cost V 5 bases and J 5 bases, with 13 bases left between them. The CDR3 sequence is 15 residues long. Germline-derived CDR1 and CDR2 are SEHNR and FQNEAQ (reference sequence). The CDR3 loop reads CASSGGVANNSPLHF. CDR3 nucleotides: TGTGCCAGCAGCGGGGGCGTCGCCAATAATTCACCCCTCCACTTT.

The V call is TRBV12-3 or TRBV12-4, the J call TRBJ2-6; D unclear. With 5 bases removed from V and 0 bases from J, the gap between germline ends came to 17 bases. The CDR3 totals 18 residues. The CDR3 DNA reads as TGTGCCAGCAGTCCCCAACAATCTTCTGGCTCTGGGGCCAACGTCCTGACTTTC. Translation: CASSPQQSSGSGANVLTF.

The chain uses TRBV25-1 and TRBJ2-6, with 7 bases fitting TRBD1. In germline, CDR1 is MGHDK, CDR2 SYGVNS. V was clipped by 1 base and J by 3 bases; unmatched bases: 12. CDR3 size: 19 residues. CDR3 residues: CASSEWNRGNAGGANVLTF. DNA of the CDR3: TGTGCCAGCAGTGAATGGAACAGGGGCAATGCCGGTGGGGCCAACGTCCTGACTTTC.

J is TRBJ2-5 and V is TRBV28; D call uncertain. This CDR3 comprises 12 residues. CDR1 is MDHEN, CDR2 SYDVKM, per germline. Between the trimmed V and J ends, which lost 0 bases and 11 bases, there was a span of 10 bases. The CDR3 DNA reads TGTGCCAGCAGTTTATGGGAGAATGAGCAGTACTTC. This gives the protein CASSLWENEQYF.

The CDR3 nucleotides read TGCGCCAGCAGCCCCGGGGGGGGAGTTGGGGTCTATGGCTACACCTTC. It is translated as CASSPGGGVGVYGYTF. The chain combines TRBV4-1 with TRBJ1-2, with D tentatively TRBD1 (5 bases). Trimming removed 4 bases at V and 4 bases at J, with 19 bases between. CDR1 and CDR2 (germline): MGHRA, YSYEKL. There are 16 residues in the CDR3.

V usage is TRBV4-3 and J usage is TRBJ2-1; no definite D call. CDR1 is LGHNA, CDR2 YSLEER, per germline. V lost 2 bases and J lost 4, with 6 bases in between. The CDR3 runs to 13 residues. The chain's CDR3 is CASSQRWYNEQFF. The CDR3 DNA sequence: TGCGCCAGCAGCCAAAGGTGGTACAATGAGCAGTTCTTC.

This clonotype has more than one count but fewer than ten. The DNA of the CDR3 is TGTGCCAGCAGCTTAACGGCGGGGCCGTACTACGAGCAGTACTTC. Translating it yields CASSLTAGPYYEQYF. The chain employs TRBV7-2 and TRBJ2-7; possible D gene TRBD2, 6 bases. The CDR3 sequence is 15 residues long. Trimming stripped 2 bases from V and 3 bases from J, with 14 bases between. Germline V gene sequence: CDR1 SGHTA, CDR2 FQGNSA.